The 15 T cell receptor beta chains below were found in one sample sequenced in a study of blood T cells in healthy people across ages. A J-beta primer mix and a sample-barcoded 5' primer were used in a second PCR of roughly 6 to 12 cycles. TCRdb ran MiXCR on the 5' RACE reads and lists one entry per CDR3 protein. Here the sample spans 1.5 million to 2 million distinct CDR3 sequences, roughly 49% being singletons. The sequenced material came from blood. The receptors come from a woman in her thirties or forties in good health.

Only a few counts were recorded for this clonotype. The chain links TRBV29-1 to TRBJ2-7; D uncertain. Trimming removed 3 bases from V and 3 bases from J, with 6 bases in between. Looked up from germline, CDR1 is SQVTM and CDR2 is ANQGSEA. The CDR3 has 11 amino acids. The CDR3 nucleotides read TGCAGCGTTGATTCGGACTACGAGCAGTACTTC. Translation gives CSVDSDYEQYF.

The chain couples TRBV7-2 to TRBJ1-2; 9 positions agree with TRBD1. The CDR3 covers 12 residues. CDR1 is SGHTA and CDR2 is FQGNSA in the germline V gene. After removal of 6 bases from V and 8 bases from J, the junction contained 4 bases not matched to a gene. The CDR3 DNA sequence: TGTGCCAGCAGACGACAGGGGGAGGGCTACACCTTC. It yields the protein CASRRQGEGYTF.

This clonotype was detected only a few times. V gene TRBV20-1 combines with J gene TRBJ2-7, with unresolved D. V shed 6 bases and J shed 0 bases, with 15 bases lying between them. Germline V gene sequence: CDR1 DFQATT, CDR2 SNEGSKA (reference sequence). CDR3 length: 14 residues. The DNA of the CDR3 is TGCAGTGCCCAAGGGCAGAGTCGCTCCTACGAGCAGTACTTC. Translation gives CSAQGQSRSYEQYF.

The rearrangement links TRBV15 to TRBJ1-5; D perhaps matches TRBD1 (5 bases). Germline CDR1 is LNHNV and CDR2 is YYDKDF (reference sequence). V lost 0 bases and J lost 6, with 9 bases in between. This CDR3 is built from 14 residues. This CDR3 reads CATSRDGGVQPQHF. CDR3 coding DNA: TGTGCCACCAGCAGAGATGGGGGAGTTCAGCCCCAGCATTTT.

This clonotype has at least ten counts. The chain carries TRBV5-1 and TRBJ2-7, with D hard to call. Germline V lookup: CDR1 SGHRS, CDR2 YFSETQ. This CDR3 is 13 amino acids long. Trimming took off 4 bases at V and 2 bases at J, with 10 bases between the two ends. CDR3 loop: CASSRSGPYEQYF. CDR3 in DNA: TGCGCCAGCAGCCGATCGGGCCCCTACGAGCAGTACTTC.

J is TRBJ1-1 and V is TRBV5-6; D gene ambiguous. This CDR3 has 12 amino acids. Trimming took off 5 bases at V and 6 bases at J, with 11 bases between the two ends. Germline V lookup: CDR1 SGHDT, CDR2 YYEEEE. The DNA of the CDR3 is TGTGCCAGCAGTATGGAGACCGCTGAAGCTTTCTTT. Encoded protein: CASSMETAEAFF.

This clonotype has only a few counts. The chain joins TRBV2 to TRBJ2-7, with TRBD2 as a possible D gene (5 bases). CDR1 is SNHLY, CDR2 FYNNEI, per germline. This CDR3 spans 10 amino acids. V lost 4 bases to trimming and J lost 12 bases, with 10 bases between them. Here the CDR3 DNA reads TGTGCCAGCAGTGTGAGGGTGTGGTACTTC. This sequence encodes CASSVRVWYF.

The genes are TRBV7-8 and TRBJ1-6, with unresolved D. Germline V gene data show CDR1 as SGHVS and CDR2 as FQNEAQ. The CDR3 totals 13 residues. Trimming removed 5 bases at V and 7 bases at J, with 9 bases between. This CDR3 reads CASSRWPNSPLHF. The CDR3 DNA is TGTGCCAGCAGCCGGTGGCCAAATTCACCCCTCCACTTT.

The chain uses TRBV6-2 or TRBV6-3 and TRBJ2-7, with 7 bases that match TRBD2. The germline V gene has CDR1 MNHEY and CDR2 SVGEGT. V was pared by 0 bases and J by 3 bases, with 11 bases of the junction left unmatched. The CDR3 has 17 residues. The CDR3 loop is CASSYSSSGLKGYEQYF. The DNA for the CDR3 is TGTGCCAGCAGTTACTCCTCTAGCGGACTCAAGGGCTACGAGCAGTACTTC.

This clonotype was seen more than once but under ten times. The CDR3 sequence: CASSESGVGNEKLFF. Here the CDR3 DNA reads TGTGCCAGCAGTGAATCGGGGGTAGGGAATGAAAAACTGTTTTTT. The V call is TRBV25-1, the J call TRBJ1-4, with D possibly being TRBD1 (5 bases). The V end lost 1 base, the J end lost 5 bases, and 11 bases lay between the germline ends. Germline V gene sequence: CDR1 MGHDK, CDR2 SYGVNS. The CDR3 has 15 residues.

DNA of the CDR3: TGCAGCACCGGGACAGACTATGGCTACACCTTC. Encoded protein: CSTGTDYGYTF. The J gene is TRBJ1-2, the V gene TRBV29-1, with 7 nucleotides matching TRBD1. Germline assignment: CDR1 SQVTM and CDR2 ANQGSEA. The J segment lost 3 bases and the V segment lost 8 bases, leaving 3 bases of the junction unmatched. The CDR3 covers 11 residues.

The chain combines TRBV20-1 with TRBJ2-5, with 7 nucleotides matching TRBD2. The trim removed 3 bases at V and 4 bases at J, leaving 11 bases unmatched. This CDR3 is built from 15 residues. Germline-derived CDR1 and CDR2 are DFQATT and SNEGSKA (reference sequence). This CDR3 is CSASGLVGGRETQYF. CDR3 in DNA: TGCAGTGCTAGCGGACTAGTGGGGGGACGAGAGACCCAGTACTTC.

The chain recombines TRBV7-3 with TRBJ2-2, with D possibly TRBD2 on 5 matching bases. This CDR3 has 13 amino acids. In germline, CDR1 is SGHTA, CDR2 FQGTGA. Trimming took 6 bases from V and 6 from J, leaving 11 bases between them. CDR3 nucleotide sequence: TGTGCCAGCAGGCCAGGTAGCGCCGGGGAGCTGTTTTTT. This translates into CASRPGSAGELFF.

V gene TRBV5-1 combines with J gene TRBJ2-5, with no clear D. Germline V lookup: CDR1 SGHRS, CDR2 YFSETQ. The V end was cut by 0 bases, the J end by 4 bases, with 10 bases between. CDR3 size: 14 residues. In DNA form, the CDR3 reads TGCGCCAGCAGCTTGGTTGCAGTCCGAGAGACCCAGTACTTC. This sequence encodes CASSLVAVRETQYF.

Only a few counts were recorded for this clonotype. For the CDR3, the DNA is TGTGCCAGCAGTTTTAAGTCTGGGGCCAACGTCCTGACTTTC. It yields the protein CASSFKSGANVLTF. This chain links TRBV28 with TRBJ2-6; no definite D call. The CDR3 is 14 residues long. Between the trimmed V and J ends, which lost 3 bases and 1 base, there was a span of 4 bases. CDR1 MDHEN and CDR2 SYDVKM come from the germline V gene.